The 10 T cell receptor beta chains reported below all come from one sample, sequenced in a study of T cells after yellow fever vaccination. TCRdb reanalysed the 5' RACE reads using MiXCR and keeps one entry per CDR3 protein. This sample carries more than 200,000 distinct CDR3 sequences, about 3.9% of them seen once, and the ten largest clones take under 20%. The sequences come from PBMCs, collected 15 days after the yellow fever booster vaccination. The receptors come from a man aged 18-30 years who received the YFV17D yellow fever vaccine.

This clonotype has at least ten counts. The V and J genes are TRBV6-5 and TRBJ1-5; D is unresolved. The ends were cut back, 6 bases at V and 5 bases at J, with 14 bases in the middle. Germline CDR1 reads MNHEY; CDR2 reads SVGAGI. The CDR3 contains 14 residues. CDR3 residues: CASSTQPGYQPQHF. CDR3 DNA: TGTGCCAGCAGCACTCAACCCGGGTATCAGCCCCAGCATTTT.

This clonotype was observed at least ten times. The chain links TRBV7-2 to TRBJ1-4; TRBD1 agrees at 8 bases. Germline loops: CDR1 SGHTA, CDR2 FQGNSA. V shed 8 bases and J 7 bases; nucleotides not matched to a gene: 6. The CDR3 contains 13 residues. For the CDR3, the DNA is TGTGCCAGCGGGCAGGGGGCGAGTGAAAAACTGTTTTTT. It codes for CASGQGASEKLFF.

There are many counts of this clonotype. The J gene is TRBJ2-7, the V gene TRBV12-3 or TRBV12-4; D is ambiguous. Trimming took 5 bases from V and 1 from J, leaving 12 bases between them. CDR3 length: 14 amino acids. CDR3 nucleotides: TGTGCCAGCAGTCCGGGTTTAGGGTCCTACGAGCAGTACGTC. Translating gives CASSPGLGSYEQYV.

This clonotype was seen a handful of times. The chain carries TRBV7-2 and TRBJ1-2, with 8 bases identical to TRBD1. The CDR3 spans 16 residues. Trimming cost V 1 base and J 0 bases; bases outside gene matches: 4. Germline V gives CDR1 SGHTA, CDR2 FQGNSA. For the CDR3, the DNA is TGTGCCAGCAGCTTAGTGGCAGGGGGCTCTAACTATGGCTACACCTTC. Translated, it gives CASSLVAGGSNYGYTF.

This clonotype has at least ten counts. The V and J genes are TRBV12-5 and TRBJ2-2; D is undetermined. With 1 base removed from V and 6 bases from J, the gap between germline ends came to 15 bases. Germline V CDR1 and CDR2: LGHNT, FRNRAP. This CDR3 has 16 residues. CDR3 loop: CASGLGGNTGAGELFF. In DNA, the CDR3 is TGTGCTAGTGGTTTGGGTGGCAACACGGGCGCCGGGGAGCTGTTTTTT.

The chain combines TRBV28 with TRBJ2-3; 10 bases map to TRBD2. The V gene's germline CDR1 is MDHEN and CDR2 SYDVKM. J was trimmed by 3 bases and V by 4 bases; bases with no gene match: 7. CDR3 size: 16 residues. CDR3 coding DNA: TGTGCCAGCAGTTCAAGCGGGGGGGCCGGAACAGATACGCAGTATTTT. Its translation is CASSSSGGAGTDTQYF.

This clonotype occurred many times. In nucleotides, the CDR3 is TGCGCCAGCAGCTTAGATCCAGGGAACACTGAAGCTTTCTTT. This gives the protein CASSLDPGNTEAFF. The chain joins TRBV5-1 to TRBJ1-1; no clear D. CDR1 and CDR2 from the germline V gene are SGHRS and YFSETQ. Between the trimmed V and J ends, which lost 2 bases and 1 base, there was a span of 9 bases. The CDR3 spans 14 residues.

This clonotype was found many times. The V and J genes are TRBV2 and TRBJ2-1, with 10 bases that match TRBD2. J lost 4 bases, V lost 4 bases, and 7 bases had no gene match. CDR1 is SNHLY and CDR2 is FYNNEI in the germline V gene. This CDR3 is 16 amino acids long. The CDR3 DNA is TGTGCCAGCAGTGCGATAGGACTAGCGGCTTACAATGAGCAGTTCTTC. It encodes CASSAIGLAAYNEQFF.

The rearrangement links TRBV6-5 to TRBJ1-2; TRBD1 matches at 9 bases. The CDR3 runs to 15 residues. Germline V gene sequence: CDR1 MNHEY, CDR2 SVGAGI. V lost 2 bases to trimming and J lost 2 bases; unmatched junction nucleotides: 3. The DNA for the CDR3 is TGTGCCAGCAGTTACGGAGGACAGGGGAACTATGGCTACACCTTC. Translated: CASSYGGQGNYGYTF.

This clonotype was found many times. J is TRBJ2-3 and V is TRBV24-1; TRBD2 aligns across 13 bases. The CDR3 consists of 18 residues. Germline lookup yields CDR1 KGHDR and CDR2 SFDVKD. J lost 2 bases, V lost 5 bases, and 9 bases had no gene match. CDR3 nucleotides: TGTGCCACCAGTGCCCAGAGGGGACTAGCGGGGTCCACAGATACGCAGTATTTT. Translating gives CATSAQRGLAGSTDTQYF.